Included here is one TCR beta chain sequence, with context. The CDR3 has 15 residues. The germline CDR1 and CDR2 sequences are SGHAT and FQNNGV. J lost 7 bases, V lost 9 bases, and 12 bases had no gene match. Here immunoSEQ multiplex PCR was the method, and the copy in TCRdb shows in-frame clones only, minus some. The data hold under 300,000 clones, with roughly 85% observed a single time. This sample stems from a study of blood T cell repertoires in COVID-19. Study information: In each case, the material was cDNA or gDNA derived from T cells, B-cell-depleted T cells, or PBMCs.

The sequencing input was peripheral blood. The V call is TRBV11-2, the J call TRBJ1-6, with 7 bases fitting TRBD1. The receptor was isolated from a woman younger than 35 with acute or convalescent COVID-19. CDR3 sequence (DNA): TGTGCCAGTGGGTCAGACCGGACAGGAAATTCACCCCTCCACTTT. As protein: CASGSDRTGNSPLHF.